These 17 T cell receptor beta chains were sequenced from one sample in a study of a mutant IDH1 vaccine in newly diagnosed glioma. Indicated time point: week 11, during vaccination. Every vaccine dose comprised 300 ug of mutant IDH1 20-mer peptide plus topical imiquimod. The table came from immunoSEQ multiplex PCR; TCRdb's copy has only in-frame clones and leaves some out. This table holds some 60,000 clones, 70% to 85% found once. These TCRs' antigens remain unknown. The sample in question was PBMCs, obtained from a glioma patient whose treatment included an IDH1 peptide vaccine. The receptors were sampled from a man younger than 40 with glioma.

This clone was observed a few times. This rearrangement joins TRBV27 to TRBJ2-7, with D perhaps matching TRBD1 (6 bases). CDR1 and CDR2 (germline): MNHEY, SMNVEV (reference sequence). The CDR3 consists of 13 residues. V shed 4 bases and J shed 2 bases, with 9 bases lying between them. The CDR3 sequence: CASSWQGPYEQYF. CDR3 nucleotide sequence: TGTGCCAGCAGTTGGCAGGGGCCCTACGAGCAGTACTTC.

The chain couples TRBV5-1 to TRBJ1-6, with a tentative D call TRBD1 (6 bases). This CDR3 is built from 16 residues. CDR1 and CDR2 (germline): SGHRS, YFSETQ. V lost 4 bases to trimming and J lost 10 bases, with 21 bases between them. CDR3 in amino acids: CASSLRGRGEKSPLHF. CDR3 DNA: TGCGCCAGCAGCCTCCGGGGCAGGGGTGAGAAATCACCCCTCCACTTT.

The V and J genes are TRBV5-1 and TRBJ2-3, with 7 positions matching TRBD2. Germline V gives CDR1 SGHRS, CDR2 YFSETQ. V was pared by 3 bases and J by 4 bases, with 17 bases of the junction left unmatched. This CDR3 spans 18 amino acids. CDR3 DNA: TGCGCCAGCAGCTCGGAACCTAGAGAGGGAGGGATGGCAGATACGCAGTATTTT. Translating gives CASSSEPREGGMADTQYF. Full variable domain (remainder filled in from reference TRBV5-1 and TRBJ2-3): KAGVTQTPRYLIKTRGQQVTLSCSPISGHRSVSWYQQTPGQGLQFLFEYFSETQRNKGNFPGRFSGRQFSNSRSEMNVSTLELGDSALYLCASSSEPREGGMADTQYFGPGTRLTVL.

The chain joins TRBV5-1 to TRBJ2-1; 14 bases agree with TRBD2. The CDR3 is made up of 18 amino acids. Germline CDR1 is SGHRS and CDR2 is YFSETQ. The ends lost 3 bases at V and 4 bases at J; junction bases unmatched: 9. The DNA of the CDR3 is TGCGCCAGCAGCTCGCGGACTAGCGGGGGGCCTACATACAATGAGCAGTTCTTC. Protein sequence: CASSSRTSGGPTYNEQFF. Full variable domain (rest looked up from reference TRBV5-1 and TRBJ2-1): KAGVTQTPRYLIKTRGQQVTLSCSPISGHRSVSWYQQTPGQGLQFLFEYFSETQRNKGNFPGRFSGRQFSNSRSEMNVSTLELGDSALYLCASSSRTSGGPTYNEQFFGPGTRLTVL.

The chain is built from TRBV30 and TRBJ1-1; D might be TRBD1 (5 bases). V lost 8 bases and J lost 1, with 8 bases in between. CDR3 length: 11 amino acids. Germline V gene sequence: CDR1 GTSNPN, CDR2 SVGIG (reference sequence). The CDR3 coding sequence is TGTGCCACTAGGGGGAACACTGAAGCTTTCTTT. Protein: CATRGNTEAFF.

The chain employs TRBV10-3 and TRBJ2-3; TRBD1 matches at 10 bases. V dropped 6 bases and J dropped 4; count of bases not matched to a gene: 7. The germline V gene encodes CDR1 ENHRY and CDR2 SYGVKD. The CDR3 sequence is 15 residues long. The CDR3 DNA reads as TGTGCCATCAGGACGACAGGGGGCTTTGCAGATACGCAGTATTTT. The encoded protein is CAIRTTGGFADTQYF.

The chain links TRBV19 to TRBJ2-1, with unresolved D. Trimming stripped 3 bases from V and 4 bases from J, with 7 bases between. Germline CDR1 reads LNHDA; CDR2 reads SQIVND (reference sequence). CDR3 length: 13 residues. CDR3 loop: CASSMDGYNEQFF. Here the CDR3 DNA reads TGTGCCAGTAGTATGGACGGATACAATGAGCAGTTCTTC.

The CDR3 DNA reads as TGCGCCAGCAGCTTGGAACCAGTGACTAGCGGGGGTTCCGGGGAGCTGTTTTTT. Translating it yields CASSLEPVTSGGSGELFF. This chain joins TRBV4-3 and TRBJ2-2, with TRBD2 matching over 12 bases. The CDR3 is 18 amino acids. The trim removed 5 bases at V and 6 bases at J, leaving 13 bases unmatched. Per the germline V gene, CDR1 is LGHNA and CDR2 is YSLEER.

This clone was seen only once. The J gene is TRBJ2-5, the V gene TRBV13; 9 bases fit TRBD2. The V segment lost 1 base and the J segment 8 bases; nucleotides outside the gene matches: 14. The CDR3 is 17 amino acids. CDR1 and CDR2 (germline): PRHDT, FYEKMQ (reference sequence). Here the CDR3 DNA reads TGTGCCAGCAGCTTAGCCATCGGGCTAGCGGGGTTAGGTACCCAGTACTTC. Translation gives CASSLAIGLAGLGTQYF.

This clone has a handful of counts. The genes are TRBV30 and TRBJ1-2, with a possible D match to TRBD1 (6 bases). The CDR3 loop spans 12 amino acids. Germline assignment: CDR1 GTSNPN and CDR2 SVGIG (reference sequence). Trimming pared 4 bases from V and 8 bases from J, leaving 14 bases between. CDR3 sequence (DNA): TGTGCCTGGATCCGGGACATAGACGGCTACACCTTC. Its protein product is CAWIRDIDGYTF.

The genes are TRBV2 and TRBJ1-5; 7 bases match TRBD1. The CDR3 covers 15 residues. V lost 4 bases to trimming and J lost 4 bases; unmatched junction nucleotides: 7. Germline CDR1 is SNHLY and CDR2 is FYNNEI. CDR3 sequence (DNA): TGTGCCAGCAGTGGACAGGGCTTACTAAATCAGCCCCAGCATTTT. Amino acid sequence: CASSGQGLLNQPQHF.

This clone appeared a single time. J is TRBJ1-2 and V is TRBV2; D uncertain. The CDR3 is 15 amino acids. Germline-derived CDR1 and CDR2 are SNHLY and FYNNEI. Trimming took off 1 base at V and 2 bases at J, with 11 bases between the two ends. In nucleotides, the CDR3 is TGTGCCAGCAGTGAAGACCTGGGCAGCAACTATGGCTACACCTTC. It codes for CASSEDLGSNYGYTF.

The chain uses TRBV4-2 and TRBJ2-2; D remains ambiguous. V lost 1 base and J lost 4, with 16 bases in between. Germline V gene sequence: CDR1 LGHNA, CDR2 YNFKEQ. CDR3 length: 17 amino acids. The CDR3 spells CASSQGVDGRVTGELFF. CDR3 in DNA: TGTGCCAGCAGCCAAGGGGTGGATGGGCGAGTCACCGGGGAGCTGTTTTTT.

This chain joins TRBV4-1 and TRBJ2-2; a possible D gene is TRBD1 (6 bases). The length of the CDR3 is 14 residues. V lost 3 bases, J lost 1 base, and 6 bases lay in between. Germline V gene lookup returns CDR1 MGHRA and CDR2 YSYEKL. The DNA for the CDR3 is TGCGCCAGCAGCCAGACAGGGAACACCGGGGAGCTGTTTTTT. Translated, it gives CASSQTGNTGELFF.

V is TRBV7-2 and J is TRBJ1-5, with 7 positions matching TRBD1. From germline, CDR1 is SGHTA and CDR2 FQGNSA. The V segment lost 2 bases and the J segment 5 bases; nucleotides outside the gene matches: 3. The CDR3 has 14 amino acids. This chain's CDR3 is CASSLRQGYQPQHF. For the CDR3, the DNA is TGTGCCAGCAGCTTAAGACAGGGCTATCAGCCCCAGCATTTT.

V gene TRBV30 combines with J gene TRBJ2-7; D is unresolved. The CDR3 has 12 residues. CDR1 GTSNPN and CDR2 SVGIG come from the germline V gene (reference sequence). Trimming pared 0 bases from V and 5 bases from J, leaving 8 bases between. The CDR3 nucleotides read TGTGCCTGGAGTGTATTGTGGGACGAGCAGTACTTC. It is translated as CAWSVLWDEQYF.

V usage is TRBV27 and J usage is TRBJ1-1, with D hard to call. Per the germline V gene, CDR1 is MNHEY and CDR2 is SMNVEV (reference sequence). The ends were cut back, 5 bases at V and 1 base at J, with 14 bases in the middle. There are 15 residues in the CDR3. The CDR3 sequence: CASSPHGRGNTEAFF. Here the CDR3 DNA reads TGTGCCAGCAGTCCCCACGGGCGGGGGAACACTGAAGCTTTCTTT.